Following are 32 T cell receptor beta chains from one sample sequenced in a study of long-term antiretroviral therapy in people with HIV. Researchers report immunoSEQ v3.0 was run at survey level. Data came from immunoSEQ multiplex PCR; TCRdb stores just in-frame clones and leaves some out. Here the sample spans 30,000 to 40,000 clones, approximately 80% being singletons. Here the sequenced sample was unsorted PBMCs, taken 0.6 years after starting antiretroviral therapy. These receptors all stem from a man aged 18 to 35 with HIV.

V is TRBV19 and J is TRBJ1-4; D is uncertain. Germline-derived CDR1 and CDR2 are LNHDA and SQIVND (reference sequence). The germline V and J ends were trimmed by 3 bases and 0 bases, with 17 bases remaining between them. This CDR3 region has 18 residues. The CDR3 DNA is TGTGCCAGTAGTATCCTCGTCGGGATTCCCGCAACTAATGAAAAACTGTTTTTT. Residues: CASSILVGIPATNEKLFF.

The V gene is TRBV9, the J gene TRBJ1-2, with D uncertain. V was clipped by 3 bases and J by 4 bases, with 13 bases between them. The CDR3 loop spans 14 amino acids. CDR1 and CDR2 from the germline V gene are SGDLS and YYNGEE. CDR3 region: CASSAGRAGYGYTF. CDR3 nucleotides: TGTGCCAGCAGCGCCGGGCGGGCGGGCTATGGCTACACCTTC.

This clone was seen only once. The gene calls are TRBV6-6 and TRBJ2-1, with 7 bases identical to TRBD1. The CDR3 extends over 13 amino acids. Losses at the gene ends were 7 bases for V and 11 bases for J; bases not matched to a gene: 11. Germline V gene sequence: CDR1 MNHNY, CDR2 SVGAGI (reference sequence). CDR3 protein: CASNKPTGYKQFF. The CDR3 DNA is TGTGCCAGCAATAAACCGACAGGGTATAAGCAGTTCTTC.

This clone was observed a few times. This chain links TRBV6-1 with TRBJ1-3; 7 positions agree with TRBD1. The germline V gene has CDR1 MNHNS and CDR2 SASEGT. V lost 5 bases and J lost 4; bases outside the gene matches: 5. CDR3 length: 14 residues. The CDR3 DNA reads TGTGCCAGCAGTTCCCCGGACAGGGGAAACACCATATATTTT. Translated, it gives CASSSPDRGNTIYF.

In this sample, this clone turned up a few times. This chain connects TRBV5-4 to TRBJ2-7; 10 bases align to TRBD2. The germline V gene encodes CDR1 SGHNT and CDR2 YYREEE (reference sequence). The CDR3 sequence is 13 residues long. The J segment lost 5 bases and the V segment lost 6 bases, leaving 5 bases of the junction unmatched. CDR3 amino acids: CASTLAGVHEQYF. The CDR3 DNA follows: TGTGCCAGCACCCTAGCGGGAGTTCACGAGCAGTACTTC.

The V gene is TRBV29-1, the J gene TRBJ2-1, with 7 bases aligning to TRBD2. There are 14 residues in the CDR3. J gave up 3 bases and V 2 bases, and 4 bases lay outside the gene matches. In germline, CDR1 is SQVTM, CDR2 ANQGSEA. CDR3 in DNA: TGCAGCGTTGAATGGCGGGAGAGCTACAATGAGCAGTTCTTC. Translation gives CSVEWRESYNEQFF.

This rearrangement joins TRBV30 to TRBJ1-1, with D tentatively TRBD1 (5 bases). Trimming stripped 0 bases from V and 6 bases from J, with 14 bases between. CDR1 is GTSNPN, CDR2 SVGIG, per germline (reference sequence). CDR3 length: 14 amino acids. The CDR3, as DNA: TGTGCCTGGAGTGTAGGGGTCGGGGTTTCTGAAGCTTTCTTT. Protein: CAWSVGVGVSEAFF.

The J gene is TRBJ1-2, the V gene TRBV6-1; no reliable D call. V lost 3 bases, J lost 6 bases, and 5 bases lay in between. Germline V CDR1 and CDR2: MNHNS, SASEGT. The CDR3 is 11 amino acids. In DNA, the CDR3 is TGTGCCAGCAGTGATCATCATGGCTACACCTTC. Translation gives CASSDHHGYTF.

This clone appeared a single time. The chain employs TRBV6-5 and TRBJ2-7; possible D gene TRBD2, 5 bases. Trimming took 0 bases from V and 6 from J, leaving 6 bases between them. This CDR3 region has 12 residues. Germline values: CDR1 MNHEY, CDR2 SVGAGI. CDR3 sequence reads: CASSYSSGEQYF. The CDR3 DNA sequence: TGTGCCAGCAGTTACTCGAGCGGCGAGCAGTACTTC.

The chain carries TRBV7-9 and TRBJ1-1; unclear D gene. Germline-derived CDR1 and CDR2 are SEHNR and FQNEAQ (reference sequence). The CDR3 is 12 amino acids. V lost 1 base, J lost 6 bases, and 6 bases lay in between. The CDR3 bases are TGTGCCAGCAGCTTAGGGGCCCCTGAAGCTTTCTTT. Residues: CASSLGAPEAFF.

V usage is TRBV2 and J usage is TRBJ2-7, with 12 nucleotides matching TRBD1. The CDR3 sequence is 17 residues long. Germline V lookup: CDR1 SNHLY, CDR2 FYNNEI. V shed 4 bases and J 0 bases; nucleotides not matched to a gene: 7. CDR3 sequence (DNA): TGTGCCAGCAGTGTGGGGGGGACAGGGGGCTTCTCCTACGAGCAGTACTTC. This encodes CASSVGGTGGFSYEQYF. Combining the CDR3 with reference TRBV2 and TRBJ2-7 gives the whole variable domain EPEVTQTPSHQVTQMGQEVILRCVPISNHLYFYWYRQILGQKVEFLVSFYNNEISEKSEIFDDQFSVERPDGSNFTLKIRSTKLEDSAMYFCASSVGGTGGFSYEQYFGPGTRLTVT.

This chain connects TRBV29-1 to TRBJ2-2, with D hard to call. Germline lookup yields CDR1 SQVTM and CDR2 ANQGSEA. V was trimmed by 3 bases and J by 2 bases, leaving 7 bases between them. The CDR3 extends over 13 amino acids. CDR3 bases: TGCAGCGTTGATGTCAGAAACACCGGGGAGCTGTTTTTT. It encodes CSVDVRNTGELFF.

This clone was observed a handful of times. V gene TRBV2 combines with J gene TRBJ2-7; D not resolved. The V and J ends lost 4 bases and 3 bases respectively, with 7 bases between them. The CDR3 runs to 12 residues. Germline CDR1 and CDR2: SNHLY and FYNNEI. The CDR3 loop reads CASSVEDYEQYF. CDR3 bases: TGTGCCAGCAGTGTAGAGGACTACGAGCAGTACTTC.

V and J are TRBV28 and TRBJ2-7, with TRBD1 matching over 8 bases. V trimming: 6 bases; J trimming: 3 bases; junction bases outside the gene matches: 10. In germline, CDR1 is MDHEN, CDR2 SYDVKM. This CDR3 is 15 amino acids long. CDR3 amino acids: CASRGGQVGVYEQYF. As DNA, the CDR3 is TGTGCCAGCAGGGGGGGACAGGTTGGGGTCTACGAGCAGTACTTC.

The rearrangement uses TRBV30 and TRBJ2-1, with 8 bases matching TRBD2. The germline V gene encodes CDR1 GTSNPN and CDR2 SVGIG (reference sequence). CDR3 length: 19 amino acids. Germline trimming cut 0 bases from V and 2 bases from J; bases unmatched to any gene: 15. CDR3 DNA: TGTGCCTGGAGTGTTGGGACAACCGCCACTAGCGGACCCTACAATGAGCAGTTCTTC. This codes for CAWSVGTTATSGPYNEQFF. The full variable domain, its missing parts supplied by reference TRBV30 and TRBJ2-1, is SQTIHQWPATLVQPVGSPLSLECTVEGTSNPNLYWYRQAAGRGLQLLFYSVGIGQISSEVPQNLSASRPQDRQFILSSKKLLLSDSGFYLCAWSVGTTATSGPYNEQFFGPGTRLTVL.

This chain uses TRBV28 with TRBJ2-5; D tentatively fits TRBD1 or TRBD2 (5 bases each). Germline V lookup: CDR1 MDHEN, CDR2 SYDVKM. The V and J ends lost 2 bases and 14 bases respectively, with 21 bases between them. This CDR3 region has 14 residues. The CDR3 sequence: CASSLGSTRDGQYF. DNA for the CDR3: TGTGCCAGCAGTTTAGGGTCGACCCGGGACGGTCAATACTTC.

The chain employs TRBV19 and TRBJ2-7, with D tentatively TRBD2 (6 bases). Between the trimmed V and J ends, which lost 5 bases and 0 bases, there was a span of 26 bases. This CDR3 is built from 19 residues. Germline V lookup: CDR1 LNHDA, CDR2 SQIVND (reference sequence). The CDR3 sequence is CASSVASGRGSGYSYEQYF. The CDR3, as DNA: TGTGCCAGTAGTGTTGCCTCTGGCAGAGGTAGCGGATACTCCTACGAGCAGTACTTC. The variable domain in full, completed from reference TRBV19 and TRBJ2-7, reads DGGITQSPKYLFRKEGQNVTLSCEQNLNHDAMYWYRQDPGQGLRLIYYSQIVNDFQKGDIAEGYSVSREKKESFPLTVTSAQKNPTAFYLCASSVASGRGSGYSYEQYFGPGTRLTVT.

This clone has just one count. The CDR3 region has the DNA TGCGCCAGCAGCCACGGGCTAGATGGTGGAGAGACCCAGTACTTC. Translation gives CASSHGLDGGETQYF. This chain uses TRBV4-3 with TRBJ2-5; no clear D. V gave up 3 bases and J gave up 4 bases, with 15 bases separating them. The germline gives CDR1 LGHNA, CDR2 YSLEER. This CDR3 contains 15 residues.

The chain couples TRBV7-8 to TRBJ1-2, with a weak D call TRBD1 (5 bases). The ends were cut back, 5 bases at V and 3 bases at J, with 19 bases in the middle. The CDR3 extends over 16 amino acids. Germline V gives CDR1 SGHVS, CDR2 FQNEAQ. The CDR3 loop reads CASSHYPKGRDYGYTF. The CDR3 DNA follows: TGTGCCAGCAGCCACTACCCTAAGGGGAGGGACTATGGCTACACCTTC.

This clone was found a few times. The V gene is TRBV30, the J gene TRBJ1-3; 7 bases are a match to TRBD1. The CDR3 has 14 residues. The germline V gene has CDR1 GTSNPN and CDR2 SVGIG (reference sequence). The J segment lost 5 bases and the V segment lost 3 bases, leaving 7 bases of the junction unmatched. CDR3 protein: CAWSHRGARNTIYF. CDR3 nucleotides: TGTGCCTGGAGCCACAGGGGAGCAAGAAACACCATATATTTT. Full variable domain (missing parts from reference TRBV30 and TRBJ1-3): SQTIHQWPATLVQPVGSPLSLECTVEGTSNPNLYWYRQAAGRGLQLLFYSVGIGQISSEVPQNLSASRPQDRQFILSSKKLLLSDSGFYLCAWSHRGARNTIYFGEGSWLTVV.

This clone was seen only once. This sequence joins TRBV4-3 and TRBJ2-1; weak D call: TRBD2 (5 bases). V dropped 0 bases and J dropped 16 bases, with 22 bases sitting between them. The CDR3 totals 15 residues. Germline assignment: CDR1 LGHNA and CDR2 YSLEER. Written as DNA, the CDR3 is TGCGCCAGCAGCCAAGATTTGACGGGATCGGATCCAGTCTTCTTC. It translates to CASSQDLTGSDPVFF.

This clone was counted once. This chain uses TRBV18 with TRBJ2-7; D is unclear. The CDR3 contains 14 residues. The germline V gene has CDR1 KGHSH and CDR2 LQKENI. With 3 bases removed from V and 6 bases from J, the gap between germline ends came to 15 bases. CDR3 DNA sequence: TGTGCCAGCTCACCCGCCCCTGGCGTAAGCGAGCAGTACTTC. Protein: CASSPAPGVSEQYF.

CDR3 sequence reads: CASSLVTSGGGDTQYF. The CDR3 DNA reads TGTGCCAGCAGCTTGGTTACTAGCGGGGGGGGAGATACGCAGTATTTT. The chain joins TRBV5-6 to TRBJ2-3; 13 bases are shared with TRBD2. The V and J ends lost 0 bases and 5 bases, in that order; junction bases with no gene match: 3. The CDR3 has 16 amino acids. Germline CDR1 is SGHDT and CDR2 is YYEEEE.

The rearrangement links TRBV7-2 to TRBJ2-1; a weak D match, TRBD2 (7 bases). Looked up from germline, CDR1 is SGHTA and CDR2 is FQGNSA. The CDR3 contains 20 residues. V shed 0 bases and J shed 4 bases, with 25 bases lying between them. CDR3 protein: CASSLAFAGHLRGLYNEQFF. The DNA for the CDR3 is TGTGCCAGCAGCTTAGCATTTGCGGGACACCTCAGGGGACTATACAATGAGCAGTTCTTC.

The chain couples TRBV7-9 to TRBJ1-4; 7 nucleotides align to TRBD1. CDR1 SEHNR and CDR2 FQNEAQ come from the germline V gene (reference sequence). This CDR3 region has 17 residues. The V gene end was trimmed by 4 bases and the J gene end by 0 bases; junction bases not matched to a gene: 8. The chain's CDR3 is CASSSPTGTATNEKLFF. In nucleotides, the CDR3 is TGTGCCAGCAGCTCGCCTACCGGGACAGCAACTAATGAAAAACTGTTTTTT.

This chain uses TRBV19 with TRBJ1-1; 7 nucleotides line up with TRBD1. Trimming took 4 bases from V and 7 from J; bases not matched to a gene: 0. In germline, CDR1 is LNHDA, CDR2 SQIVND (reference sequence). This CDR3 has 11 residues. The CDR3 bases are TGTGCCAGTAGTAGACAGGGTGAAGCTTTCTTT. It translates to CASSRQGEAFF.

This chain joins TRBV28 and TRBJ1-1; maybe TRBD1 (5 bases). The V end lost 2 bases, the J end lost 8 bases, and 21 bases lay between the germline ends. The germline V gene encodes CDR1 MDHEN and CDR2 SYDVKM. The CDR3 loop spans 16 amino acids. The CDR3 nucleotides read TGTGCCAGCAGTTTAGAAGGGCAGGGATGGGGGAACGAAGCTTTCTTT. This sequence encodes CASSLEGQGWGNEAFF.

This chain links TRBV10-2 with TRBJ1-5; D may be TRBD1 (6 bases). The CDR3 is 16 amino acids. Germline loops: CDR1 WSHSY, CDR2 SAAADI. V dropped 6 bases and J dropped 0 bases, with 15 bases sitting between them. The CDR3 region has the DNA TGCGCCAGCAGAAAGGGGGGGGAGGATAGCAATCAGCCCCAGCATTTT. It codes for CASRKGGEDSNQPQHF.

This clone occurred a few times. The DNA of the CDR3 is TGTGCCAGCAGAATGGGGGCCTACACCTTC. Translated: CASRMGAYTF. The rearrangement uses TRBV28 and TRBJ1-2, with D possibly TRBD1 on 6 matching bases. This CDR3 has 10 amino acids. The V gene lost 6 bases and the J gene lost 10 bases, with 9 bases spanning the gap. CDR1 and CDR2 (germline): MDHEN, SYDVKM.

CDR3 sequence: CASSLAEGKAYEQYF. CDR3 DNA: TGTGCCAGCAGCTTGGCCGAAGGAAAGGCCTACGAGCAGTACTTC. The rearrangement links TRBV5-6 to TRBJ2-7, with D uncertain. Germline V lookup: CDR1 SGHDT, CDR2 YYEEEE. The CDR3 covers 15 residues. Trimming removed 0 bases at V and 2 bases at J, with 12 bases between.

The V gene is TRBV4-1, the J gene TRBJ1-4; D not resolved. Trimming took off 1 base at V and 8 bases at J, with 5 bases between the two ends. CDR1 and CDR2 (germline): MGHRA, YSYEKL. The CDR3 is 12 amino acids. CDR3 sequence reads: CASSQAVEKLFF. The CDR3, as DNA: TGCGCCAGCAGCCAAGCCGTCGAAAAACTGTTTTTT.

The chain recombines TRBV30 with TRBJ2-7; D is undetermined. CDR3 length: 13 residues. Germline V gene data show CDR1 as GTSNPN and CDR2 as SVGIG (reference sequence). V was trimmed by 0 bases and J by 0 bases, leaving 6 bases between them. For the CDR3, the DNA is TGTGCCTGGAGTGTACGGAGCTCCTACGAGCAGTACTTC. It translates to CAWSVRSSYEQYF.